The 22 T cell receptor beta chains below all came from one sample that was sequenced in a study of CD8 T cells in Susac syndrome. Reverse transcription of roughly 0.5 to 1 ug RNA used random hexamers. Using its own MiXCR run on the immunoSEQ multiplex PCR reads, TCRdb lists one record per CDR3 protein. The sample holds roughly 200,000 distinct CDR3 sequences; 90% to 95% are singletons and the top ten take about 0.094%. Sequenced material: CD4+ T cells from PBMCs. All receptors derive from a human donor in good health.

The rearrangement joins TRBV7-9 to TRBJ2-7; D gene unclear. There are 14 residues in the CDR3. Germline V gene data show CDR1 as SEHNR and CDR2 as FQNEAQ (reference sequence). With 5 bases removed from V and 6 bases from J, the gap between germline ends came to 17 bases. For the CDR3, the DNA is TGTGCCAGCAGCACCTCCGACACCCTTCCCGAGCAGTACTTC. This gives the protein CASSTSDTLPEQYF.

CDR3 loop: CASSEYSLPGDEQYF. CDR3 DNA: TGTGCCAGCAGTGAATATTCCCTTCCAGGGGACGAGCAGTACTTC. The V gene is TRBV25-1, the J gene TRBJ2-7; the D gene is possibly TRBD1 (6 bases). Trimming removed 0 bases at V and 5 bases at J, with 14 bases between. The CDR3 covers 15 residues. Germline-derived CDR1 and CDR2 are MGHDK and SYGVNS.

J is TRBJ2-7 and V is TRBV7-8, with D uncertain. Germline lookup yields CDR1 SGHVS and CDR2 FQNEAQ. Trimming pared 1 base from V and 0 bases from J, leaving 7 bases between. The CDR3 is made up of 14 amino acids. Here the CDR3 DNA reads TGTGCCAGCAGCTTAGGGGCGCGCTCCTACGAGCAGTACGTC. Translation gives CASSLGARSYEQYV.

The V gene is TRBV20-1, the J gene TRBJ2-7; weak D call: TRBD1 (5 bases). Trimming removed 3 bases at V and 5 bases at J, with 11 bases between. The CDR3 runs 12 residues. Germline CDR1 and CDR2: DFQATT and SNEGSKA (reference sequence). CDR3 DNA: TGCAGTGCTAGCCCCAGGGTGGACGAGCAGTACTTC. It is translated as CSASPRVDEQYF.

The rearrangement joins TRBV19 to TRBJ1-5, with D uncertain. The V gene's germline CDR1 is LNHDA and CDR2 SQIVND (reference sequence). V was trimmed by 2 bases and J by 4 bases, leaving 9 bases between them. The CDR3 covers 14 residues. In nucleotides, the CDR3 is TGTGCCAGTAGTATAAACAGAGTAAATCAGCCCCAGCATTTT. This encodes CASSINRVNQPQHF. Full variable domain (outside the CDR3, taken from reference TRBV19 and TRBJ1-5): DGGITQSPKYLFRKEGQNVTLSCEQNLNHDAMYWYRQDPGQGLRLIYYSQIVNDFQKGDIAEGYSVSREKKESFPLTVTSAQKNPTAFYLCASSINRVNQPQHFGDGTRLSIL.

This chain uses TRBV24-1 with TRBJ2-7; TRBD1 or TRBD2 may be the D gene (5 bases each). CDR1 is KGHDR and CDR2 is SFDVKD in the germline V gene. V was clipped by 5 bases and J by 5 bases, with 12 bases between them. The CDR3 covers 13 residues. The CDR3 DNA sequence: TGTGCCACCAGTGGTGGGGCGAGGGACGAGCAGTACTTC. Protein product: CATSGGARDEQYF.

The V gene is TRBV4-1, the J gene TRBJ1-2; the D is unclear. The CDR3 consists of 16 residues. Germline CDR1 MGHRA, CDR2 YSYEKL. V shed 0 bases and J shed 4 bases, with 15 bases lying between them. The DNA of the CDR3 is TGCGCCAGCAGCCAAGATCAGATTCCCAGACTCTATGGCTACACCTTC. The encoded protein is CASSQDQIPRLYGYTF.

J is TRBJ2-1 and V is TRBV7-2; 12 nucleotides match TRBD2. V dropped 2 bases and J dropped 6; count of bases not matched to a gene: 5. CDR3 length: 16 residues. Per germline, CDR1 SGHTA and CDR2 FQGNSA. The CDR3 DNA sequence: TGTGCCAGCAGCTTAAGCGGACTAGCGGGGATCAATGAGCAGTTCTTC. Translated: CASSLSGLAGINEQFF.

The chain joins TRBV27 to TRBJ1-5, with D perhaps TRBD1 (6 bases). This CDR3 has 14 residues. V lost 6 bases, J lost 4 bases, and 13 bases lay in between. The germline CDR1 and CDR2 sequences are MNHEY and SMNVEV (reference sequence). CDR3 DNA sequence: TGTGCCAGCAGGGCAGGGGATTCAAATCAGCCCCAGCATTTT. Protein sequence: CASRAGDSNQPQHF.

The CDR3 DNA reads TGCAGTGCTAACTTAGGAGGGATCGGGCAGTACTTC. This gives the protein CSANLGGIGQYF. The chain carries TRBV20-1 and TRBJ2-7, with a possible D match to TRBD2 (6 bases). Germline lookup yields CDR1 DFQATT and CDR2 SNEGSKA (reference sequence). The germline V and J ends were trimmed by 4 bases and 9 bases, with 16 bases remaining between them. This CDR3 region has 12 residues.

This chain joins TRBV27 and TRBJ1-5, with a weak D call TRBD1 (5 bases). CDR1 is MNHEY, CDR2 SMNVEV, per germline (reference sequence). The V gene lost 5 bases and the J gene lost 3 bases, with 14 bases spanning the gap. This CDR3 has 15 amino acids. CDR3 DNA: TGTGCCAGCAGTCCTCGGGGCAGAACCAATCAGCCCCAGCATTTT. Its protein is CASSPRGRTNQPQHF.

The chain joins TRBV29-1 to TRBJ1-5, with TRBD1 matching over 7 bases. After removal of 6 bases from V and 1 base from J, the junction contained 9 bases not matched to a gene. Germline V gene lookup returns CDR1 SQVTM and CDR2 ANQGSEA. This CDR3 has 15 residues. The CDR3 nucleotides are TGCAGCGTACGACAGGGCCCAGAGAGCAATCAGCCCCAGCATTTT. Protein sequence: CSVRQGPESNQPQHF. Together with reference TRBV29-1 and TRBJ1-5, the CDR3 gives the full variable domain: SAVISQKPSRDICQRGTSLTIQCQVDSQVTMMFWYRQQPGQSLTLIATANQGSEATYESGFVIDKFPISRPNLTFSTLTVSNMSPEDSSIYLCSVRQGPESNQPQHFGDGTRLSIL.

The chain is built from TRBV25-1 and TRBJ1-1; D is possibly TRBD1 (5 bases). Germline V gene sequence: CDR1 MGHDK, CDR2 SYGVNS. CDR3 size: 14 residues. Trimming took off 8 bases at V and 7 bases at J, with 20 bases between the two ends. DNA of the CDR3: TGTGCCAGCCGACCCGGGGGACTCGCCATTGAAGCTTTCTTT. Its translation: CASRPGGLAIEAFF. The whole variable domain, filled in from reference TRBV25-1 and TRBJ1-1, reads EADIYQTPRYLVIGTGKKITLECSQTMGHDKMYWYQQDPGMELHLIHYSYGVNSTEKGDLSSESTVSRIRTEHFPLTLESARPSHTSQYLCASRPGGLAIEAFFGQGTRLTVV.

The chain has TRBV6-2 or TRBV6-3 and TRBJ2-1, with D unclear. V was pared by 5 bases and J by 9 bases, with 17 bases between. This CDR3 spans 14 amino acids. Germline V gene lookup returns CDR1 MNHEY and CDR2 SVGEGT. The CDR3 DNA reads as TGTGCCAGCAGTACCAGCTATAAAGGTGCTGAGCAGTTCTTC. Translation: CASSTSYKGAEQFF.

CDR3 amino acids: CSTRQGDPYEQYF. DNA of the CDR3: TGCAGCACCAGACAGGGAGATCCCTACGAGCAGTACTTC. The chain recombines TRBV29-1 with TRBJ2-7, with 7 bases aligning to TRBD1. The CDR3 loop spans 13 amino acids. The germline gives CDR1 SQVTM, CDR2 ANQGSEA. Trimming took 8 bases from V and 2 from J; bases not matched to a gene: 9.

The chain carries TRBV28 and TRBJ1-2; 9 bases map to TRBD1. Per germline, CDR1 MDHEN and CDR2 SYDVKM. This CDR3 comprises 15 residues. J lost 2 bases, V lost 4 bases, and 5 bases had no gene match. As DNA, the CDR3 is TGTGCCAGCAGTTCGGGACAGGGAATAAACTATGGCTACACCTTC. This gives the protein CASSSGQGINYGYTF.

V usage is TRBV29-1 and J usage is TRBJ2-1; TRBD1 matches 8 bases. This CDR3 comprises 15 residues. With 5 bases clipped from V and 2 bases from J, the junction kept 8 bases outside the gene matches. Germline-derived CDR1 and CDR2 are SQVTM and ANQGSEA. CDR3 amino acids: CSVPGQGWTYNEQFF. As DNA, the CDR3 is TGCAGCGTTCCCGGACAGGGATGGACCTACAATGAGCAGTTCTTC.

The chain couples TRBV6-5 to TRBJ1-5; D gene uncertain. Trimming took 0 bases from V and 0 from J, leaving 9 bases between them. The CDR3 totals 16 residues. Germline V gene data show CDR1 as MNHEY and CDR2 as SVGAGI. CDR3 nucleotides: TGTGCCAGCAGTTACTCTGCCAGCTATAGCAATCAGCCCCAGCATTTT. Its protein product is CASSYSASYSNQPQHF.

V gene TRBV29-1 combines with J gene TRBJ2-1; TRBD2 matches 11 bases. The CDR3 sequence is 12 residues long. Germline loops: CDR1 SQVTM, CDR2 ANQGSEA. Trimming removed 8 bases from V and 9 bases from J; junction bases left unmatched: 6. The CDR3 DNA reads TGCAGCTTTAGCGGGGGGGCAGGTGAGCAGTTCTTC. It is translated as CSFSGGAGEQFF.

This clonotype has a single count. The V call is TRBV6-6, the J call TRBJ2-7, with TRBD1 as a possible D gene (6 bases). This CDR3 region has 15 residues. V lost 0 bases and J lost 2, with 11 bases in between. Per germline, CDR1 MNHNY and CDR2 SVGAGI (reference sequence). The chain's CDR3 is CASSYSQGSPYEQYV. CDR3 DNA: TGTGCCAGCAGTTACTCGCAGGGGAGTCCCTACGAGCAGTACGTC.

The rearrangement uses TRBV20-1 and TRBJ2-1, with 9 nucleotides matching TRBD2. V was pared by 5 bases and J by 4 bases, with 12 bases of the junction left unmatched. This CDR3 has 16 amino acids. Germline V gene sequence: CDR1 DFQATT, CDR2 SNEGSKA (reference sequence). The CDR3 protein is CSADAPETSGYNEQFF. CDR3 coding DNA: TGCAGTGCTGATGCCCCAGAGACTAGCGGATACAATGAGCAGTTCTTC.

This CDR3 reads CASSQGPLDQPQHF. CDR3 in DNA: TGCGCCAGCAGCCAAGGACCCCTCGATCAGCCCCAGCATTTT. The chain uses TRBV4-1 and TRBJ1-5, with no clear D. The V gene's germline CDR1 is MGHRA and CDR2 YSYEKL. CDR3 size: 14 residues. Trimming pared 1 base from V and 5 bases from J, leaving 9 bases between.